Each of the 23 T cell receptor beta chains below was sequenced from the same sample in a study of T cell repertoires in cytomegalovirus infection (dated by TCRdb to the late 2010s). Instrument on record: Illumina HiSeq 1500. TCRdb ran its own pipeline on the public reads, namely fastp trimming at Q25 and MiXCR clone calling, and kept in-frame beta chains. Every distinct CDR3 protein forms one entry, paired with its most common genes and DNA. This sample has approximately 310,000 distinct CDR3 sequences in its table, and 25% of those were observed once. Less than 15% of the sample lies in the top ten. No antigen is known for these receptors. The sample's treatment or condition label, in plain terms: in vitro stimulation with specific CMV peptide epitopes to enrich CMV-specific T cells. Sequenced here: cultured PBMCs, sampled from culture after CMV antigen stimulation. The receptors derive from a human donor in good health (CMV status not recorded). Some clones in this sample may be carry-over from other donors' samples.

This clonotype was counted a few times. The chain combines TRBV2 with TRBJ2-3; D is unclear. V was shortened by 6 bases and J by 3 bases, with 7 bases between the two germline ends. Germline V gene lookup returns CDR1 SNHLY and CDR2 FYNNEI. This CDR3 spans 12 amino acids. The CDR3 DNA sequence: TGTGCCAGCAGCGTTCGGACAGATACGCAGTATTTT. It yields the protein CASSVRTDTQYF.

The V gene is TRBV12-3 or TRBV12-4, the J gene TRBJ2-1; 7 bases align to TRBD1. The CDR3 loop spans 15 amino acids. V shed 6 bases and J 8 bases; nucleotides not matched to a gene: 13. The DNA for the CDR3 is TGTGCCAGCAGCTTACCCGGCGGACAGGTGCATGAGCAGTTCTTC. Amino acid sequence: CASSLPGGQVHEQFF.

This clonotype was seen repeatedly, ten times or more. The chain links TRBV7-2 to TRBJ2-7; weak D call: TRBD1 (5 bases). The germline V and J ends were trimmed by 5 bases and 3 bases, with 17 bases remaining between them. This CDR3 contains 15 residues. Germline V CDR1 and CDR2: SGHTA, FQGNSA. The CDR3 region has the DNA TGTGCCAGCAGCCCGGATTTTGGGGCCTTCTACGAGCAGTACTTC. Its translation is CASSPDFGAFYEQYF.

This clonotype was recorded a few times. CDR3 nucleotides: TGTGCCAGCAGTCGCGGCCCCGGGACACCTAACACTGAAGCTTTCTTT. It encodes CASSRGPGTPNTEAFF. V usage is TRBV6-2 or TRBV6-3 and J usage is TRBJ1-1; D is possibly TRBD1 (6 bases). Per germline, CDR1 MNHEY and CDR2 SVGEGT. V shed 5 bases and J shed 2 bases, with 18 bases lying between them. The CDR3 is made up of 16 amino acids.

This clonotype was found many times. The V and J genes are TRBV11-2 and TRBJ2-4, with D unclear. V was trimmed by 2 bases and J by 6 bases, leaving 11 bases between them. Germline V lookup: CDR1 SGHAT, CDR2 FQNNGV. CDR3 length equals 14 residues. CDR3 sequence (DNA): TGTGCCAGCAGCTTACCAGCGATGGGAAACATTCAGTACTTC. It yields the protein CASSLPAMGNIQYF.

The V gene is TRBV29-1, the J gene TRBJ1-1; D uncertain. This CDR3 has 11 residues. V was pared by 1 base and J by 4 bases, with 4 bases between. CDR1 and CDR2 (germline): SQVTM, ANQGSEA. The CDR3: CSVEGSTEAFF. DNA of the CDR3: TGCAGCGTTGAAGGGAGCACTGAAGCTTTCTTT.

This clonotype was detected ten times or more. CDR3: CASSLVAGSQETQYF. In DNA form, the CDR3 reads TGTGCCAGCAGCTTAGTGGCGGGATCCCAAGAGACCCAGTACTTC. J is TRBJ2-5 and V is TRBV7-2; weak D call: TRBD2 (6 bases). This CDR3 spans 15 amino acids. V was clipped by 1 base and J by 1 base, with 10 bases between them. The V gene's germline CDR1 is SGHTA and CDR2 FQGNSA.

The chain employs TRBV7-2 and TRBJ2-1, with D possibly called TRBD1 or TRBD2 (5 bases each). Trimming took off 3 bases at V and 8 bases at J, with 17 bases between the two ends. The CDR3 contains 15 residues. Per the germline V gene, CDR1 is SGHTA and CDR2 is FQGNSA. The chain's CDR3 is CASSFVRGPTHEQFF. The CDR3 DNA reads TGTGCCAGCAGCTTTGTCCGGGGACCTACGCATGAGCAGTTCTTC.

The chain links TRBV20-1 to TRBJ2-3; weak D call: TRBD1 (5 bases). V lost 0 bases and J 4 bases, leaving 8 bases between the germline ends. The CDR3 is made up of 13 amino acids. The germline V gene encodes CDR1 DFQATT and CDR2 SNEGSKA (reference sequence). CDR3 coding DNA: TGCAGTGCTAGAGAGGGGCACCCAGATACGCAGTATTTT. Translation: CSAREGHPDTQYF.

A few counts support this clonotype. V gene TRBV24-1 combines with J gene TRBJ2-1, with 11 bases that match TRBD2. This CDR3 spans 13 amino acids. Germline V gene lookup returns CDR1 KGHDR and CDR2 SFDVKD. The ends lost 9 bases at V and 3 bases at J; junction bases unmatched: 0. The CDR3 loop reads CATGTSGYNEQFF. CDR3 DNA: TGTGCCACCGGGACTAGCGGCTACAATGAGCAGTTCTTC.

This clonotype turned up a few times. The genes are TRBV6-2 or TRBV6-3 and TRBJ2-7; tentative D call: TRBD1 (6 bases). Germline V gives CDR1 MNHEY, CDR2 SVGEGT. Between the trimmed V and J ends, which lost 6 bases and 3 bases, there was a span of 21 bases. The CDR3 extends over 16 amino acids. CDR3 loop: CASSSDRPELGYEQYF. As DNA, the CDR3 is TGTGCCAGCAGCTCAGACAGGCCGGAGCTAGGCTACGAGCAGTACTTC.

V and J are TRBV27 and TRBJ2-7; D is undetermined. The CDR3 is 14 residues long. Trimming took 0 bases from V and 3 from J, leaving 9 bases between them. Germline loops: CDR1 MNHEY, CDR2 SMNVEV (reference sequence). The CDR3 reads CASSLSRNRYEQYV. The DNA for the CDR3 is TGTGCCAGCAGTTTATCCAGAAACCGCTACGAGCAGTACGTC.

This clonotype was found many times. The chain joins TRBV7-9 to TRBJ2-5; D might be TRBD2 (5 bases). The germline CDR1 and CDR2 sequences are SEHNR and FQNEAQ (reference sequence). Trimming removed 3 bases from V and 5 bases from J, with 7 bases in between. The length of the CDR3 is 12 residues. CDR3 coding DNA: TGTGCCAGCAGCTTTGGGGAGGAGACCCAGTACTTC. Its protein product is CASSFGEETQYF.

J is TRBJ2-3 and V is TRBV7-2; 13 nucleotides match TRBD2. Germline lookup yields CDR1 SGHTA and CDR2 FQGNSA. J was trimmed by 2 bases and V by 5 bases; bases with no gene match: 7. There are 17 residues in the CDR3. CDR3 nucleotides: TGTGCCAGCAGCATAACACTAGCGGGAGGGAACACAGATACGCAGTATTTT. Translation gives CASSITLAGGNTDTQYF. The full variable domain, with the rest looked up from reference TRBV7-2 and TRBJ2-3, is GAGVSQSPSNKVTEKGKDVELRCDPISGHTALYWYRQSLGQGLEFLIYFQGNSAPDKSGLPSDRFSAERTGGSVSTLTIQRTQQEDSAVYLCASSITLAGGNTDTQYFGPGTRLTVL.

The DNA for the CDR3 is TGCGCCAGCAGCACTAGGGCTAGCGGATCCTACAATGAGCAGTTCTTC. Amino acids: CASSTRASGSYNEQFF. This chain uses TRBV4-1 with TRBJ2-1, with 7 bases that match TRBD2. V shed 5 bases and J 1 base; nucleotides not matched to a gene: 8. Germline V CDR1 and CDR2: MGHRA, YSYEKL. There are 16 residues in the CDR3.

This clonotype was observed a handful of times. CDR3 residues: CSASTRDRGIAVYGYTF. The CDR3 nucleotides read TGCAGTGCTAGTACCCGGGACAGGGGTATCGCGGTCTATGGCTACACCTTC. The chain couples TRBV20-1 to TRBJ1-2; TRBD1 aligns across 10 bases. Germline CDR1 is DFQATT and CDR2 is SNEGSKA (reference sequence). The CDR3 has 17 amino acids. V was pared by 3 bases and J by 4 bases, with 14 bases of the junction left unmatched.

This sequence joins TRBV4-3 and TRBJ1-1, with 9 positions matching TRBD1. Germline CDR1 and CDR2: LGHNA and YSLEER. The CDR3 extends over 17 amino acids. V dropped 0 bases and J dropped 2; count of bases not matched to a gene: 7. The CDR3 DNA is TGCGCCAGCAGCCAAGATATTATGGGACAGGGCAACACTGAAGCTTTCTTT. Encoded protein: CASSQDIMGQGNTEAFF.

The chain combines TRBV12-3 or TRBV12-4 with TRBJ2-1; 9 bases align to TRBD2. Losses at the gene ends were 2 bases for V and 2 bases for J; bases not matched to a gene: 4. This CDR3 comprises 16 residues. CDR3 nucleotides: TGTGCCAGCAGTTTATCGGCGGGAGGGGCCTACAATGAGCAGTTCTTC. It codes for CASSLSAGGAYNEQFF.

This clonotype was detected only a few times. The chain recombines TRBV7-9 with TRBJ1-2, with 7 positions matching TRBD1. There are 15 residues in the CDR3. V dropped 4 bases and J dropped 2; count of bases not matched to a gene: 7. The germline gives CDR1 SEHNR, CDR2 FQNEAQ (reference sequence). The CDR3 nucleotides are TGTGCCAGCAGCTCAGGGGGACAGCGAAACTATGGCTACACCTTC. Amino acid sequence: CASSSGGQRNYGYTF.

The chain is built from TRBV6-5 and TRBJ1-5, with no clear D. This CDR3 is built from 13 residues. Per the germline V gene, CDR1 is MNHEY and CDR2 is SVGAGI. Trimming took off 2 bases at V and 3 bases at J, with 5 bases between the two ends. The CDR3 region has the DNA TGTGCCAGCAGTTACCGGTTCAATCAGCCCCAGCATTTT. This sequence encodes CASSYRFNQPQHF.

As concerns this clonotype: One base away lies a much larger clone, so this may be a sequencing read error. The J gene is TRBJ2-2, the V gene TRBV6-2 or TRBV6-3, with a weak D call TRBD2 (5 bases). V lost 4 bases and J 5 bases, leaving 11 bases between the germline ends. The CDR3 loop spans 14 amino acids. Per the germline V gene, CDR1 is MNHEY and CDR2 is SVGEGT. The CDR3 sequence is CASSFGVRTGELFF. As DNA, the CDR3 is TGTGCCAGCAGTTTCGGGGTTCGAACCGGGGAGCTGTTTTTT.

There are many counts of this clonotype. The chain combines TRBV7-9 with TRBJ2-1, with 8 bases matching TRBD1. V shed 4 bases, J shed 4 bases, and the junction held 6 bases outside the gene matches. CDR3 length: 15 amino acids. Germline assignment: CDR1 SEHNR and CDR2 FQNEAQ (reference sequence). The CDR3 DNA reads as TGTGCCAGCAGCTCCCGGGACAGGAATTACAATGAGCAGTTCTTC. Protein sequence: CASSSRDRNYNEQFF.

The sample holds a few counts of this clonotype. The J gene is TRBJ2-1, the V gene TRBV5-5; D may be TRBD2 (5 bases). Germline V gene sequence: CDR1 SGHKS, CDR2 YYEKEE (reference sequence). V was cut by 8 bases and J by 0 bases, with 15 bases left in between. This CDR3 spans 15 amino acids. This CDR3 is CASNSRGSSYNEQFF. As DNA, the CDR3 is TGTGCCAGTAACTCACGTGGGAGCTCCTACAATGAGCAGTTCTTC.